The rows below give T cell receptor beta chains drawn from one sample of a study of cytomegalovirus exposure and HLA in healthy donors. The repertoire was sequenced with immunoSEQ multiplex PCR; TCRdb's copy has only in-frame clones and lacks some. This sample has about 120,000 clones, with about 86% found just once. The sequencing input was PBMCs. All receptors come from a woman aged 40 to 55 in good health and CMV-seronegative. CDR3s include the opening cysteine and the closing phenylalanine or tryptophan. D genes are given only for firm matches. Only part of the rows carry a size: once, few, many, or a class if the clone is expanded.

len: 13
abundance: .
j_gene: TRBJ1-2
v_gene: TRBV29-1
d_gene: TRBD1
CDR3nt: TGCAGCGTTGAATCAGGGGGCAACTATGGCTACACCTTC
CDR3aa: CSVESGGNYGYTF

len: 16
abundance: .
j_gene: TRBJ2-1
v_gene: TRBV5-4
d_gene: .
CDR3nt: TGTGCCAGCAGCTTGAGGGGGGGGGCGGGAGCAAATGAGCAGTTCTTC
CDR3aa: CASSLRGGAGANEQFF

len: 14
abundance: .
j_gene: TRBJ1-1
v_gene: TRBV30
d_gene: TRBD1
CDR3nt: TGTGCCTGGAGGCCGGGACAGATTAACACTGAAGCTTTCTTT
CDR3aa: CAWRPGQINTEAFF

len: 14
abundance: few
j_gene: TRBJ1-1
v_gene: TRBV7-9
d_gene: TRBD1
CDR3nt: TGTGCCAGCAGCAACCGGGACAGGGGAACTGAAGCTTTCTTT
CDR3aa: CASSNRDRGTEAFF

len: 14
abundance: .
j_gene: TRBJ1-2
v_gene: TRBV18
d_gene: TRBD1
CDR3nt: TGTGCCAGCTCACCGGGGGACAGGGTCTATGGCTACACCTTC
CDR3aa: CASSPGDRVYGYTF

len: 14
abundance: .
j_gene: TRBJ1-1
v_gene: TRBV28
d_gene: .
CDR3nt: TGTGCCCACCGCCCCCCGGGGGACGCCACTGAAGCTTTCTTT
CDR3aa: CAHRPPGDATEAFF

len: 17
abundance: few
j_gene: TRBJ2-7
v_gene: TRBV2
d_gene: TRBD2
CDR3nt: TGTGCCAGCAGTGAAGGGGGCGGGGGGCCATTTCGTCACGAGCAGTACTTC
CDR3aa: CASSEGGGGPFRHEQYF

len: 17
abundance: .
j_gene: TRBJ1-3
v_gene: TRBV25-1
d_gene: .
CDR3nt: TGTGCCAGCAGTGAATGGGGTGATGGCGGGATCGGAAACACCATATATTTT
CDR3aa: CASSEWGDGGIGNTIYF

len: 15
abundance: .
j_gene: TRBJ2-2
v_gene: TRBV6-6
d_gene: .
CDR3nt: TGTGCCAGCAGTTACGTCAGGGGCGCTGACGGGGAGCTGTTTTTT
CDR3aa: CASSYVRGADGELFF

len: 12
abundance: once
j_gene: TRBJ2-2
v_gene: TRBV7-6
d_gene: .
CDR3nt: TGTGCCAGCAGCGCCGGGGCCGGGGAGCTGTTTTTT
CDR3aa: CASSAGAGELFF

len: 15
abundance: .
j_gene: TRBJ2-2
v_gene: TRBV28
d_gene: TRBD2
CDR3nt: TGTGCCAGCAGTTTGGGCGGGAGTTCTGGCGGGGAGCTGTTTTTT
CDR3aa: CASSLGGSSGGELFF

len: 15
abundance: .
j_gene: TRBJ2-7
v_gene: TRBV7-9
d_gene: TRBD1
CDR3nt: TGTTCCAGCAGCTACGGGACAGGTGTACCCTACGAGCAGTACTTC
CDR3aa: CSSSYGTGVPYEQYF

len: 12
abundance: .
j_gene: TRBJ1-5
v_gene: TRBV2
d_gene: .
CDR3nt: TGTGCCACAGGACAGCCCAATCAGCCCCAGCATTTT
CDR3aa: CATGQPNQPQHF

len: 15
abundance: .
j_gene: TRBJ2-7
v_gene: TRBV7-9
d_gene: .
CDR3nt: TGTGCCAGCAGCTTAGCGGGGGCAGTTACCCACGAGCAGTACTTC
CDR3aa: CASSLAGAVTHEQYF

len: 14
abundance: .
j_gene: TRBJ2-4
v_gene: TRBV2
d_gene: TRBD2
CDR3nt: TGTGCCAGCAGTCGACAGCGGGGGGGAGGGGAACAGTACTTC
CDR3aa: CASSRQRGGGEQYF

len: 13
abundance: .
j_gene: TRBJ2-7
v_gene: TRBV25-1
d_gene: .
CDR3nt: TGTGCCAGCAGTGGGGGCCTCGGCCGTTCCTTTTTCTTC
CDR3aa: CASSGGLGRSFFF

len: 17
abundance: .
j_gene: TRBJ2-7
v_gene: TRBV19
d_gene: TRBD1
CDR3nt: TGTGCCAGTAGTAAGAAGAATCGGGGACAGTGGGACTACGAGCAGTACTTC
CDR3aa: CASSKKNRGQWDYEQYF

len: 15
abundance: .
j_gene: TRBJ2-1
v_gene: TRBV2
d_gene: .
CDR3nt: TGTGCCAGCCGAAACGTTTTGGACAGCTACAATGAGCAGTTCTTC
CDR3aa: CASRNVLDSYNEQFF

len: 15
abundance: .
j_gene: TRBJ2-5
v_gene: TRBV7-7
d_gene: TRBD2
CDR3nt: TGTGCCAGCAGCCCGGGACTAGTCGCGGAAGAGACCCAGTACTTC
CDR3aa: CASSPGLVAEETQYF

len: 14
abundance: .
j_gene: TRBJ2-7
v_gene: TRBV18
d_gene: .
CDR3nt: TGTGCCAGCTCACCACCCCCCCAATCCTACGAGCAGTACTTC
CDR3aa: CASSPPPQSYEQYF

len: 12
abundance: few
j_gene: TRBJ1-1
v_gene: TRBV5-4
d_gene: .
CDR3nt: TGTGCCAGCAGAAAGCGTGGGACTGAAGCTTTCTTT
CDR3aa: CASRKRGTEAFF

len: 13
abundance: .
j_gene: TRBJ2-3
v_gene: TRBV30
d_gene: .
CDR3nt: TGTGCTGAGGGGCGGGGTAGCACAGATACGCAGTATTTT
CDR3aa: CAEGRGSTDTQYF

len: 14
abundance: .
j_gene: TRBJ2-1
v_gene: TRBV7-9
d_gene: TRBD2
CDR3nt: TGTGCCAGCAGCTTCGGACTAGGCTACAATGAGCAGTTCTTC
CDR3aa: CASSFGLGYNEQFF